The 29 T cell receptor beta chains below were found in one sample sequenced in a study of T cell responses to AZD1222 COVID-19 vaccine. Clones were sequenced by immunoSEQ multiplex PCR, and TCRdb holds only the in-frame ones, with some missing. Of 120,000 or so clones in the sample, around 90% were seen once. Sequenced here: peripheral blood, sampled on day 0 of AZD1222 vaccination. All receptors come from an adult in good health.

CDR3 protein: CASSLPTGNTEAFF. The CDR3, as DNA: TGCGCCAGCAGTCTACCAACCGGGAACACTGAAGCTTTCTTT. This rearrangement joins TRBV5-1 to TRBJ1-1; D uncertain. Germline CDR1 and CDR2: SGHRS and YFSETQ. The CDR3 has 14 residues. Trimming took 5 bases from V and 1 from J, leaving 12 bases between them.

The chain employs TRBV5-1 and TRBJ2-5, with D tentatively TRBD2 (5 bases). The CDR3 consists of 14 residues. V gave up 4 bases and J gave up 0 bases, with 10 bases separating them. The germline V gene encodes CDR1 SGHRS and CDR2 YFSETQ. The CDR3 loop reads CASSTSGNQETQYF. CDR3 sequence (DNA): TGCGCCAGCAGCACCTCCGGGAACCAAGAGACCCAGTACTTC.

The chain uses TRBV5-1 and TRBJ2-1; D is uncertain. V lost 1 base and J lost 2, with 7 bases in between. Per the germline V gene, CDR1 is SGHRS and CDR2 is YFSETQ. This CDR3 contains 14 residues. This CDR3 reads CASSLPGPYNEQFF. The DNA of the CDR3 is TGCGCCAGCAGCTTGCCGGGCCCCTACAATGAGCAGTTCTTC. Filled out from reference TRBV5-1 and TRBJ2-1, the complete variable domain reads KAGVTQTPRYLIKTRGQQVTLSCSPISGHRSVSWYQQTPGQGLQFLFEYFSETQRNKGNFPGRFSGRQFSNSRSEMNVSTLELGDSALYLCASSLPGPYNEQFFGPGTRLTVL.

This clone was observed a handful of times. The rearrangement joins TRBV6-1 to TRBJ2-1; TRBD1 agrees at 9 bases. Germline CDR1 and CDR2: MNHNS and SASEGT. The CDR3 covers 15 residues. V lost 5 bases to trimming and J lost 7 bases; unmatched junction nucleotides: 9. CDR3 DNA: TGTGCCAGCAGTTTGGGACAGGGACTTACGAATGAGCAGTTCTTC. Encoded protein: CASSLGQGLTNEQFF.

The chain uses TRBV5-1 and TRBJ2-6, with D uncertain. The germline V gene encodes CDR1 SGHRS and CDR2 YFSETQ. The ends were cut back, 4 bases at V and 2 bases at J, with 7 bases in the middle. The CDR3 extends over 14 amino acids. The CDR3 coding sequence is TGCGCCAGCAGCCCGGGCGCTGGGGCCAACGTCCTGACTTTC. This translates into CASSPGAGANVLTF.

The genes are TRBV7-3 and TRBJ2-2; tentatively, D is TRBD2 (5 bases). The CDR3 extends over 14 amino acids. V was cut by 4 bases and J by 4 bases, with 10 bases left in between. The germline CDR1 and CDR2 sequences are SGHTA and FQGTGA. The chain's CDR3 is CASSWGASTGELFF. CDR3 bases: TGTGCCAGCAGCTGGGGAGCGTCCACCGGGGAGCTGTTTTTT.

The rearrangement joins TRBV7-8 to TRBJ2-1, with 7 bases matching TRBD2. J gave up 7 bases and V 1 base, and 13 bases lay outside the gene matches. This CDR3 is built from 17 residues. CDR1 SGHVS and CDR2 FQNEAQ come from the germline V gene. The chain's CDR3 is CASSLGGRLAGRNEQFF. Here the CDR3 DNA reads TGTGCCAGCAGCTTAGGGGGCAGATTAGCGGGTCGGAATGAGCAGTTCTTC.

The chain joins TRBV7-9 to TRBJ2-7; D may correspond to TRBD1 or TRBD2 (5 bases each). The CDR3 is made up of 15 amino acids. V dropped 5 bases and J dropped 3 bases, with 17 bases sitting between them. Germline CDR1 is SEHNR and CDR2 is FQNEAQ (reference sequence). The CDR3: CASSPSWGKGYEQYF. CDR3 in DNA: TGTGCCAGCAGCCCCTCTTGGGGGAAAGGCTACGAGCAGTACTTC.

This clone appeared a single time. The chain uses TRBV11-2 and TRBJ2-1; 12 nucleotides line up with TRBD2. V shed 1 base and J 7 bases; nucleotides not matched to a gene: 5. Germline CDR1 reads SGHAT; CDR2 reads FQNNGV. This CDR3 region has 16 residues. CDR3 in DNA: TGTGCCAGCAGCTTAGGGTCTAGCGGGAGGGTGAATGAGCAGTTCTTC. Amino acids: CASSLGSSGRVNEQFF.

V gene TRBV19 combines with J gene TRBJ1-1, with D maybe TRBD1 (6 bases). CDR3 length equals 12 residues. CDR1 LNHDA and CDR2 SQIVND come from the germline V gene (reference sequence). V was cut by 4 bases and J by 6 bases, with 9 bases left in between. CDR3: CASSTPGAEAFF. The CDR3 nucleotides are TGTGCCAGTAGTACCCCAGGGGCTGAAGCTTTCTTT.

DNA for the CDR3: TGTGCCACCCGGGGCTCGGAGAACACTGAAGCTTTCTTT. This sequence encodes CATRGSENTEAFF. The chain carries TRBV24-1 and TRBJ1-1, with a weak D call TRBD1 (5 bases). Germline V lookup: CDR1 KGHDR, CDR2 SFDVKD. CDR3 size: 13 residues. Trimming took off 9 bases at V and 1 base at J, with 11 bases between the two ends.

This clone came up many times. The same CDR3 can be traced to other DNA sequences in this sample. CDR3 loop: CASRKSRGTIHSYEQYF. DNA for the CDR3: TGTGCCAGCAGGAAAAGCAGGGGCACGATCCACTCCTACGAGCAGTACTTC. The chain employs TRBV27 and TRBJ2-7; the D gene is possibly TRBD1 (6 bases). CDR3 size: 17 residues. Germline CDR1 is MNHEY and CDR2 is SMNVEV (reference sequence). Deletions cut 6 bases from V and 0 bases from J, with 21 bases between.

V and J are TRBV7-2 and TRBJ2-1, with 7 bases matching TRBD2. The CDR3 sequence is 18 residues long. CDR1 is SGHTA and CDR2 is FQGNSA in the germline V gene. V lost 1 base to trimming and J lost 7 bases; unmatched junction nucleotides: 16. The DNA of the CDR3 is TGTGCCAGCAGCTTAGGAGCGGGGACTACCCTAGGGCAGAATGAGCAGTTCTTC. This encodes CASSLGAGTTLGQNEQFF.

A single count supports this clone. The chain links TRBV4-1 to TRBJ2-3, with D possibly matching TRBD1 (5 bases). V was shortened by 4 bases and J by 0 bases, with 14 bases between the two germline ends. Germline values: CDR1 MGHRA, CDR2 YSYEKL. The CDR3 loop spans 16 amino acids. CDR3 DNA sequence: TGCGCCAGCAGCCGGGAAGGGGCGCTTAGCACAGATACGCAGTATTTT. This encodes CASSREGALSTDTQYF.

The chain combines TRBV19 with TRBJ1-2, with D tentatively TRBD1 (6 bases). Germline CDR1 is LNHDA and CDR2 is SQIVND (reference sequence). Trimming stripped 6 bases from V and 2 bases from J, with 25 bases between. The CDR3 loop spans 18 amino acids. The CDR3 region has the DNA TGTGCCAGTAGACCCACCGCGGGGGGGCTCTTTAAGAACTATGGCTACACCTTC. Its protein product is CASRPTAGGLFKNYGYTF.

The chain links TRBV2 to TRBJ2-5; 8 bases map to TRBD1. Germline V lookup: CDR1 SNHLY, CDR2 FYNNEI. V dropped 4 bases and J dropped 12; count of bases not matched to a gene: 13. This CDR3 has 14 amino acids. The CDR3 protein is CASSGDRTGGSKYF. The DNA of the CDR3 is TGTGCCAGCAGTGGGGACAGGACGGGCGGATCCAAGTACTTC.

CDR3: CASSEVGGGPNYGYTF. CDR3 DNA: TGTGCCAGCAGTGAAGTCGGAGGCGGGCCTAACTATGGCTACACCTTC. The genes are TRBV25-1 and TRBJ1-2; D remains unclear. Germline V gene lookup returns CDR1 MGHDK and CDR2 SYGVNS. CDR3 length: 16 residues. V dropped 2 bases and J dropped 0 bases, with 13 bases sitting between them.

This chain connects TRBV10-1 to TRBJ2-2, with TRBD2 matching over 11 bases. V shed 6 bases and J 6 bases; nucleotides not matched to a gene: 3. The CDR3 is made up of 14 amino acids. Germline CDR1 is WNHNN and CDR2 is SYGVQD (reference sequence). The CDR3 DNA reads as TGCGCCAGCAGAAAGACTAGCGGGGCCGGGGAGCTGTTTTTT. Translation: CASRKTSGAGELFF.

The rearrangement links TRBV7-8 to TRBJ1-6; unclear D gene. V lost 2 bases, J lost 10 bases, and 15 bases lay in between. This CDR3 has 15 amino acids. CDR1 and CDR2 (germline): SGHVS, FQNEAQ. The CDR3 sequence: CASSLNGIVGSPLHF. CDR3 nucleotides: TGTGCCAGCAGCTTAAATGGGATTGTAGGATCACCCCTCCACTTT.

CDR3 DNA: TGTGCCAGCAGCCGGCGGGGTGGTAGCGGGAGCGCCTACGAGCAGTACTTC. Residues: CASSRRGGSGSAYEQYF. The chain is built from TRBV7-2 and TRBJ2-7, with 9 bases fitting TRBD2. Per the germline V gene, CDR1 is SGHTA and CDR2 is FQGNSA. V lost 5 bases to trimming and J lost 2 bases; unmatched junction nucleotides: 13. The CDR3 covers 17 residues.

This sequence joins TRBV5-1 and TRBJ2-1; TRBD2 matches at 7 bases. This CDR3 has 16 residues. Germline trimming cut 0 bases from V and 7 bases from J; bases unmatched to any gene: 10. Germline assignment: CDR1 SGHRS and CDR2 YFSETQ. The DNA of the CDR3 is TGCGCCAGCAGCTTGGAGTGGTCGGGGGGATGGAATGAGCAGTTCTTC. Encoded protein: CASSLEWSGGWNEQFF.

The CDR3 DNA reads as TGTGCCAGCAGCCAAGTAATGGGAGAGACCCAGTACTTC. Amino acid sequence: CASSQVMGETQYF. The chain couples TRBV3-1 (or the pseudogene TRBV3-2) to TRBJ2-5; D is ambiguous. The germline V and J ends were trimmed by 1 base and 4 bases, with 7 bases remaining between them. This CDR3 has 13 residues. Germline values: CDR1 LGHDT, CDR2 YNNKEL (reference sequence).

CDR3 loop: CASSKEGGPSGRALAGGIQYF. The CDR3 region has the DNA TGTGCCAGCAGCAAAGAAGGGGGTCCTAGCGGGAGAGCCCTAGCCGGTGGCATTCAGTACTTC. The chain has TRBV21-1 and TRBJ2-4; the table assigns TRBD2, which was not confirmed against the DNA. TRBV21-1 is tagged as a pseudogene. The CDR3 contains 21 residues.

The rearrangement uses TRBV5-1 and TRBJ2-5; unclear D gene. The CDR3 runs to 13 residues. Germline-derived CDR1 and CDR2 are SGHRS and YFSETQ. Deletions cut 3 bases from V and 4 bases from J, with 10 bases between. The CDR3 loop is CASSSQPSETQYF. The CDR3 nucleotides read TGCGCCAGCAGCTCGCAGCCGTCAGAGACCCAGTACTTC.

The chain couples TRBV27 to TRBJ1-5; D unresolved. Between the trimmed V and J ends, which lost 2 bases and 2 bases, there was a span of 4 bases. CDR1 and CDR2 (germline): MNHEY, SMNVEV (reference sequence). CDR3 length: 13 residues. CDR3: CASSLGRNQPQHF. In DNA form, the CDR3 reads TGTGCCAGCAGTTTAGGCCGCAATCAGCCCCAGCATTTT.

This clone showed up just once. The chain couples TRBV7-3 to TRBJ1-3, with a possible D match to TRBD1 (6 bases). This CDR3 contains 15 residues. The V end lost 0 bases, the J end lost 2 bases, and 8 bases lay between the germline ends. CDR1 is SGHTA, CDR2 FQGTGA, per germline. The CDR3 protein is CASSLTGGPGNTIYF. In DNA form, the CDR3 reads TGTGCCAGCAGCTTAACTGGGGGCCCTGGAAACACCATATATTTT.

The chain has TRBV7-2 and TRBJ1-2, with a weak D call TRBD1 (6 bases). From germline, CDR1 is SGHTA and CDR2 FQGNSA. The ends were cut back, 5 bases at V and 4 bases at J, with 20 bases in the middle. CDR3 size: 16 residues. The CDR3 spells CASSAQEAGGGYGYTF. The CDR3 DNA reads TGTGCCAGCAGCGCACAGGAGGCAGGAGGGGGCTATGGCTACACCTTC. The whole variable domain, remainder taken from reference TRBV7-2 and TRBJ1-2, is GAGVSQSPSNKVTEKGKDVELRCDPISGHTALYWYRQSLGQGLEFLIYFQGNSAPDKSGLPSDRFSAERTGGSVSTLTIQRTQQEDSAVYLCASSAQEAGGGYGYTFGSGTRLTVV.

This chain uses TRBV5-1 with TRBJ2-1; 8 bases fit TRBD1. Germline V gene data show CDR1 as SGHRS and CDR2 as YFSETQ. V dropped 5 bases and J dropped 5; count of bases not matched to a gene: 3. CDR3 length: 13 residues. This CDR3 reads CASSWDRNNEQFF. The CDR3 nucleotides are TGCGCCAGCAGTTGGGACAGGAACAATGAGCAGTTCTTC.

CDR3 sequence (DNA): TGTGCCAGCAGCTCCCGGGAACATAATTCACCCCTCCACTTT. Translating gives CASSSREHNSPLHF. The chain uses TRBV14 and TRBJ1-6; D call uncertain. There are 14 residues in the CDR3. Trimming stripped 5 bases from V and 5 bases from J, with 10 bases between. Per germline, CDR1 SGHDN and CDR2 FVKESK.